This TCR beta chain was obtained from a study of T cell responses to AZD1222 COVID-19 vaccine. Unmatched junction bases numbered 23, after V lost 5 bases and J lost 5 bases. This CDR3 comprises 19 residues. Germline V gene lookup returns CDR1 MNHEY and CDR2 SMNVEV (reference sequence). In the case of this clone: What it binds is unknown.

Repertoires were generated with immunoSEQ multiplex PCR, while TCRdb's copy carries only in-frame clones and drops some. The table has 150,000 to 200,000 clones, over 90% seen once. Broader study findings: Baseline testing showed seropositivity in only a handful of AZD1222 recipients. Repertoire sampling happened only post peak T cell response.

The rearrangement uses TRBV27 and TRBJ2-7; 8 positions match TRBD1. This material consisted of peripheral blood, taken on day 0 of AZD1222 vaccination. The clonotype was recovered from an adult in good health. Here the CDR3 DNA reads TGTGCCAGCAGTCCAAATGGACAGGGTTATCTGCTCGGGGCCCACGAGCAGTACTTC. This codes for CASSPNGQGYLLGAHEQYF.